The 9 T cell receptor beta chains listed next were all sequenced from one sample in a study of T cells in Graves' hyperthyroidism and ophthalmopathy. Regions amplified from RNA transcripts were the TCR beta CDR3 regions. The HTBI primer set served for first-round RT-PCR of the TCR CDR3. TCRdb re-analysed the multiplex PCR reads in MiXCR, keeping a single row per CDR3 protein. The sample consists of fewer than 350,000 distinct CDR3 sequences, around 18% of them appearing once. The sample was blood. Receptors were obtained from a woman aged 40-49 years with Graves' ophthalmopathy.

There are many counts of this clonotype. The rearrangement uses TRBV24-1 and TRBJ1-5; TRBD1 agrees at 7 bases. The J segment lost 3 bases and the V segment lost 4 bases, leaving 5 bases of the junction unmatched. The CDR3 contains 15 residues. Looked up from germline, CDR1 is KGHDR and CDR2 is SFDVKD. CDR3 nucleotide sequence: TGTGCCACCAGTGACGCCGGGACAGACAATCAGCCCCAGCATTTT. This encodes CATSDAGTDNQPQHF.

This clonotype showed up many times. The chain links TRBV11-2 to TRBJ2-7, with 9 positions matching TRBD2. Trimming took 3 bases from V and 3 from J; bases not matched to a gene: 6. CDR1 and CDR2 (germline): SGHAT, FQNNGV. The CDR3 has 15 amino acids. CDR3 DNA sequence: TGTGCCAGCAGCTTGGGACTAGCAAGTAGCTACGAGCAGTACTTC. Protein: CASSLGLASSYEQYF.

In this sample, this clonotype turned up many times. This chain connects TRBV30 to TRBJ2-4; D not certain. V was cut by 2 bases and J by 7 bases, with 9 bases left in between. The CDR3 length is 12 residues. Germline assignment: CDR1 GTSNPN and CDR2 SVGIG (reference sequence). CDR3 nucleotide sequence: TGTGCCTGGAGTCCACAAACGAACATTCAGTACTTC. Encoded protein: CAWSPQTNIQYF.

This clonotype appeared many times. One end of the junction is discordant with germline, which a read error may explain. The chain combines TRBV28 with TRBJ1-1; D gene unclear. The CDR3 loop spans 14 amino acids. The germline gives CDR1 MDHEN, CDR2 SYDVKM. The CDR3, as DNA: TGTGCCAGCAGTTTGTTAATTCGGAACGCTGAAGCTTTCTTT. This encodes CASSLLIRNAEAFF.

This clonotype was seen at least ten times. This chain joins TRBV11-2 and TRBJ2-7, with D perhaps TRBD2 (5 bases). The germline gives CDR1 SGHAT, CDR2 FQNNGV. Trimming shortened V by 5 bases and J by 5 bases, and 13 bases separated the two germline ends. The CDR3 is made up of 13 amino acids. CDR3 sequence reads: CASSPQAVHEQYF. CDR3 bases: TGTGCCAGCAGCCCCCAAGCGGTCCACGAGCAGTACTTC. Together with reference TRBV11-2 and TRBJ2-7, the CDR3 gives the full variable domain: EAGVAQSPRYKIIEKRQSVAFWCNPISGHATLYWYQQILGQGPKLLIQFQNNGVVDDSQLPKDRFSAERLKGVDSTLKIQPAKLEDSAVYLCASSPQAVHEQYFGPGTRLTVT.

Ten or more counts support this clonotype. This rearrangement joins TRBV7-9 to TRBJ1-1, with D perhaps matching TRBD1 (6 bases). Germline V gene data show CDR1 as SEHNR and CDR2 as FQNEAQ (reference sequence). Between the trimmed V and J ends, which lost 5 bases and 4 bases, there was a span of 17 bases. This CDR3 region has 15 residues. For the CDR3, the DNA is TGTGCCAGCAGCCCGAATACAGGGATGGGCACTGAAGCTTTCTTT. Amino acids: CASSPNTGMGTEAFF.

This clonotype was seen ten or more times. The V call is TRBV11-2, the J call TRBJ1-1; 7 bases line up with TRBD1. J lost 10 bases, V lost 5 bases, and 19 bases had no gene match. The CDR3 is made up of 16 amino acids. The germline gives CDR1 SGHAT, CDR2 FQNNGV. Here the CDR3 DNA reads TGTGCCAGCAGCCCTCGGGTTAAGACTGCGTACAGGGGAGCTTTCTTT. It translates to CASSPRVKTAYRGAFF. The full variable domain, completed using reference TRBV11-2 and TRBJ1-1, is EAGVAQSPRYKIIEKRQSVAFWCNPISGHATLYWYQQILGQGPKLLIQFQNNGVVDDSQLPKDRFSAERLKGVDSTLKIQPAKLEDSAVYLCASSPRVKTAYRGAFFGQGTRLTVV.

Ten or more counts support this clonotype. The rearrangement uses TRBV28 and TRBJ2-5, with a weak D call TRBD1 (6 bases). The ends were cut back, 5 bases at V and 1 base at J, with 17 bases in the middle. The CDR3 totals 16 residues. Per germline, CDR1 MDHEN and CDR2 SYDVKM. In DNA form, the CDR3 reads TGTGCCAGCAGTCCCCCAGGACAGATCATCCAAGAGACCCAGTACTTC. Its protein product is CASSPPGQIIQETQYF.

A few counts support this clonotype. The chain uses TRBV2 and TRBJ1-6; D is perhaps TRBD1 (6 bases). Germline V gene sequence: CDR1 SNHLY, CDR2 FYNNEI. CDR3 size: 15 residues. V was shortened by 4 bases and J by 9 bases, with 16 bases between the two germline ends. The CDR3 protein is CASSGGGRMSSPLHF. For the CDR3, the DNA is TGTGCCAGCAGTGGAGGGGGTCGAATGAGTTCACCCCTCCACTTT.